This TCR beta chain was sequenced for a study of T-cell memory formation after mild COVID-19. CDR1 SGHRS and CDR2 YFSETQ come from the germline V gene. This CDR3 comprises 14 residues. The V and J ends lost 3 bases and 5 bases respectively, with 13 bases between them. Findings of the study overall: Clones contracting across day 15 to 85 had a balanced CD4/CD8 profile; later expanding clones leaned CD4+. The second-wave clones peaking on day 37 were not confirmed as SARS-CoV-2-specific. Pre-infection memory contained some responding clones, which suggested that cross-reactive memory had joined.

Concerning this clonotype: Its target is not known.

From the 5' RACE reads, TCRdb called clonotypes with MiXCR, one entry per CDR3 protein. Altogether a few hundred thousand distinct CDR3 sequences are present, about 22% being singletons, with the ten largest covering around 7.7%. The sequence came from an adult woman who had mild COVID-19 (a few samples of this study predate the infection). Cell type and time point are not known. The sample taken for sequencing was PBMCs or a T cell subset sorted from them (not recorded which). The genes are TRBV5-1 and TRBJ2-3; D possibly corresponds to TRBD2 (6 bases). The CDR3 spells CASSSLTSRDTQYF. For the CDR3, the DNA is TGCGCCAGCAGCTCCTTGACTAGTAGAGATACGCAGTATTTT.